This T cell receptor (beta chain) was recovered during a study of blood T cells in healthy people across ages. This CDR3 is built from 15 residues. Looked up from germline, CDR1 is SGHVS and CDR2 is FNYEAQ. V dropped 1 base and J dropped 2 bases, with 10 bases sitting between them. Isolation of PBMCs gave at least 7 million cells per sample. A second about 6 to 12 cycle PCR used barcoded and J-beta primers. At least 2.5 million CDR3-containing paired-end reads were obtained per sample. TCRdb recomputed calls from the 5' RACE reads with MiXCR, one row per CDR3 protein. This sample has roughly 790,000 distinct CDR3 sequences, with roughly two fifths found just once. This clonotype was recorded only once.

The receptor's source is a woman aged 55-69 years in good health. V gene TRBV7-6 combines with J gene TRBJ2-3; TRBD2 might be the D (5 bases). The sequencing input was blood. CDR3 amino acids: CASSLVGAPTDTQYF. The CDR3 DNA follows: TGTGCCAGCAGCTTAGTGGGAGCGCCCACAGATACGCAGTATTTT.